This TCR beta chain appears in the sequencing data of a study of shared clonotypes between healthy human individuals (TCRdb year 2020). Concerning the study at large: The cohort comprised two women and a few men aged 18 to 49 years. Per donor, three plates each were used for CD4 naive and CD4 memory, two for CD8 naive, and one for CD8 memory. Blood TCR repertoires of about 5 healthy adults were deeply sequenced to estimate repertoire size and the extent of clonotype sharing between individuals. Libraries were prepared and TCR repertoires were sequenced by different laboratories using diverse techniques, in order to increase sequencing depth and limit assay-specific biases. Leukapheresis yielded between about 0.85 and 10 billion PBMCs per donor. Findings and caveats that apply to the study as a whole: Sharing across several donors was observed for roughly 5.4% of naive CD4, around 3.5% of naive CD8, over 2% of memory CD4, and 0.4% of memory CD8 clonotypes. The small number of donors limited the genetic and exposure-history diversity represented. Pairwise subsampling led to the expectation that sequencing depth would affect the degree of clonotype sharing among donors. Compared with non-shared clonotypes, clonotypes shared by all four sorted-subset donors had higher generation probabilities. Sampling was restricted to blood, and TCR repertoires in tissues likely differ from the TCR repertoires found in blood. Naive subsets generally had larger estimated clonotype richness than memory subsets did. Rarefaction of sorted-subset datasets indicated incomplete sequencing despite the large sequencing depth.

The CDR3 covers 17 residues, taking in both the cysteine and the phenylalanine. Of all the DNA, just the CDR3 is kept, 51 bases in frame from base 1. CDR1 and CDR2 are read off the germline V gene (reference sequence) as LNHNV and YYDKDF. V gives up 0 bases and J gives up 2 bases, and the segment between their germline ends measures 16 bases. About this clone: Its antigen has not been determined. No base qualities exist here, and no much larger clone lies one base off it.

The donors were healthy, HIV-negative adults with no recently reported acute infections or vaccinations. Every donor was a Caucasian adult living in Nashville, Tennessee, USA. CD4+ T cells were enriched by magnetic negative selection; naive cells were then positively selected on CD45RA, and the negative fraction formed the memory subset. Blood was collected by leukapheresis, and PBMCs were isolated by Ficoll-Histopaque density gradient centrifugation and then cryopreserved in liquid nitrogen vapor phase. Analytical flow cytometry was used to check the purity and quantity of each magnetically sorted T cell population. Genomic DNA was isolated from each sorted fraction and quantified by UV absorbance on a Nanodrop 2000c. Using the deep immunoSEQ assay, multiplex PCR amplified TCR CDR3 regions from genomic DNA. Extracted genomic DNA from each cell subset was spread evenly across all wells of several immunoSEQ 96-well plates, with each plate serving as a replicate. Each replicate PCR for sorted subsets received around 200 ng genomic DNA, equal to roughly 29,000 T cell genomes. Purified libraries were quantified with a Qubit 3.0 fluorometer, sized on a Bioanalyzer 2100, and re-quantified with the KAPA Library Quantification kit. Every immunoSEQ 96-well plate was sequenced on a separate single-read 150-cycle Illumina NextSeq 550 flow cell. Per the original workflow: Because the immunoSEQ output included only junctional sequences and no quality scores, the filtering could not be the same as the filtering used for full-length reads. To assign V/J genes and CDR3, sequences were annotated using PyIR, a Python wrapper for IgBLAST v1.9, with IMGT germline references. Reads were filtered out if the reads had weak V/J assignments (E-value above 1e-6), no CDR3, stop codons, out-of-frame junctions, or ambiguous translated residues. A V3J clonotype was defined by an identical inferred V gene, J gene, and CDR3 amino acid sequence. The percentage overlap between two repertoires was calculated by dividing the number of shared unique clonotypes by the size of the smaller repertoire. Richness of each repertoire was evaluated using RTK rarefaction, the Chao1 estimator, and Recon v2.1 estimates of unobserved clonotypes. For all TCRbeta clonotypes obtained by the gDNA method from a handful of donors, generation probabilities were computed with OLGA. TCRdb retrieved this table from immuneACCESS and kept in-frame rearrangements only. Not all clones are present; in checked studies, unresolved V genes account for under half, and no reason is known for the remainder. That table gives V, J and clone size, and the DNA gave D and trimming. This sample is represented by roughly 1.5 million clones; approximately 98% of them were singletons. Of the sample, about 0.45% is held by the ten largest clones.

This sequence originates from a man under 40 in good health. The sequenced sample consisted of naive CD4+ T cells sorted from blood. Read against the paper, the sample's cell subset or site label means: CD45RA+ positively selected. The receptor chain draws on TRBV15 and TRBJ2-5, with the D gene not clear enough to name. The CDR3 protein: CATSRDRASNLQETQYF. The base sequence is TGTGCCACCAGCAGAGATCGAGCCTCGAACTTACAAGAGACCCAGTACTTC.